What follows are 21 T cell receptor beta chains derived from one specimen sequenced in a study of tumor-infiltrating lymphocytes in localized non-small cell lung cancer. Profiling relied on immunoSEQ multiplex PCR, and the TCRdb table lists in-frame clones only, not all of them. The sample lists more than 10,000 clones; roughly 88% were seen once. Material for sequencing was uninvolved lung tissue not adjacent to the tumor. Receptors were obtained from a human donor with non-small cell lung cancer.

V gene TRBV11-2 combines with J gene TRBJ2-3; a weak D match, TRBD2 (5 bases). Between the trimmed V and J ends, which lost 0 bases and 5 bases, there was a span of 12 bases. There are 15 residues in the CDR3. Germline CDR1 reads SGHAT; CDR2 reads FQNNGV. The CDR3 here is CASSLESRDVDTQYF. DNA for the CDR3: TGTGCCAGCAGCTTAGAGTCGAGGGATGTAGATACGCAGTATTTT.

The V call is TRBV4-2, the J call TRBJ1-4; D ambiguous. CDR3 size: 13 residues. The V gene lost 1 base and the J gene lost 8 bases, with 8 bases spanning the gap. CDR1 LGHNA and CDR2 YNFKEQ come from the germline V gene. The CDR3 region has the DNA TGTGCCAGCAGCCAAGCAGAGCCGGAAAAACTGTTTTTT. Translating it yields CASSQAEPEKLFF.

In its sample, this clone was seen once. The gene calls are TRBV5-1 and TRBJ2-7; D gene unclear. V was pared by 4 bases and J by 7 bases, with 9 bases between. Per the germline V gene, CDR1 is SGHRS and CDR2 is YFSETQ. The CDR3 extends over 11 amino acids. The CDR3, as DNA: TGCGCCAGCAGCCCAGACCGGGAGCAGTACTTC. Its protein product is CASSPDREQYF.

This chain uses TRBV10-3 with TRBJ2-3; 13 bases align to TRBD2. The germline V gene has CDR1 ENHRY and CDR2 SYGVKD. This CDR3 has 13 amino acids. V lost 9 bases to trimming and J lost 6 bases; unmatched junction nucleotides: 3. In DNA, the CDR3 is TGTGCCATAGGGACTAGCGGGGATGATACGCAGTATTTT. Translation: CAIGTSGDDTQYF.

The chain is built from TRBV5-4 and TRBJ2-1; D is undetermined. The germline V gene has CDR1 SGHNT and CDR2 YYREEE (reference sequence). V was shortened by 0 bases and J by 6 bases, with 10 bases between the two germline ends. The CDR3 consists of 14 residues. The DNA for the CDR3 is TGTGCCAGCAGCTTGGGAGGTCCGGTCAATGAGCAGTTCTTC. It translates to CASSLGGPVNEQFF.

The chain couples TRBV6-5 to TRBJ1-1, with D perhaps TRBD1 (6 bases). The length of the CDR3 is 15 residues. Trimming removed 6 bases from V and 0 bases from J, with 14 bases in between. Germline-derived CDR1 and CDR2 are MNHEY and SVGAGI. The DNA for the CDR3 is TGTGCCAGCAGCAAAGACAGGCGCGTGAACACTGAAGCTTTCTTT. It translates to CASSKDRRVNTEAFF.

The CDR3 bases are TGTGCCACCAAACGCGGCAGACACCAAGAGACCCAGTACTTC. Protein sequence: CATKRGRHQETQYF. This sequence joins TRBV27 and TRBJ2-5; D gene ambiguous. This CDR3 is 14 amino acids long. V shed 10 bases and J shed 0 bases, with 15 bases lying between them. The germline V gene encodes CDR1 MNHEY and CDR2 SMNVEV (reference sequence).

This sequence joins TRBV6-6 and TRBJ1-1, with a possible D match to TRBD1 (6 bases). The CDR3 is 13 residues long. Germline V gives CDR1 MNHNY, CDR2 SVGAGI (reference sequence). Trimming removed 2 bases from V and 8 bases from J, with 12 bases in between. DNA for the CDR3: TGTGCCAGCAGTTACACGAAGGGGGGAGAAGCTTTCTTT. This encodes CASSYTKGGEAFF.

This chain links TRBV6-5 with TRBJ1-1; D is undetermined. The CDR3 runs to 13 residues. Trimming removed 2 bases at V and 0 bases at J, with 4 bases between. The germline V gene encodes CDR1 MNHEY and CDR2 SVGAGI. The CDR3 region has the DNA TGTGCCAGCAGTTACGACATGAACACTGAAGCTTTCTTT. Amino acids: CASSYDMNTEAFF.

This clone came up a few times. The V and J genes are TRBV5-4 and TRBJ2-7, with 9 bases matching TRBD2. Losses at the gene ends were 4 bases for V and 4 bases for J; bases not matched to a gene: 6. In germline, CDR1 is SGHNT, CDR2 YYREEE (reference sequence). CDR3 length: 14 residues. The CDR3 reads CASSGAGGSYEQYF. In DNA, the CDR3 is TGTGCCAGCAGCGGAGCGGGAGGAAGTTACGAGCAGTACTTC.

CDR3 region: CACNRDHQPQHF. The CDR3 nucleotides are TGTGCCTGCAACAGGGATCACCAGCCCCAGCATTTT. The chain employs TRBV30 and TRBJ1-5, with D perhaps TRBD1 (6 bases). This CDR3 has 12 residues. V was trimmed by 6 bases and J by 7 bases, leaving 13 bases between them. Germline CDR1 is GTSNPN and CDR2 is SVGIG (reference sequence).

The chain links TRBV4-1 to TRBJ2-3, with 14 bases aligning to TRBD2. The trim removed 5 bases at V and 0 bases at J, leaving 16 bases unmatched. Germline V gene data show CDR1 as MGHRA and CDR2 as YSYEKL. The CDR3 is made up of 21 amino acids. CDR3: CASSTPGGLAGAVRSTDTQYF. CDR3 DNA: TGCGCCAGCAGCACCCCCGGGGGACTAGCGGGGGCTGTGAGAAGCACAGATACGCAGTATTTT.

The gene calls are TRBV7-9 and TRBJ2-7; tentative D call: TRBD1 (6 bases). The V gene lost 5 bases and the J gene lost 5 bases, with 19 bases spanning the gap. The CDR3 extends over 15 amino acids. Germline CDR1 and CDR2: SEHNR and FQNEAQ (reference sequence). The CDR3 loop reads CASSLGQAKGNEQYF. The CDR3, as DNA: TGTGCCAGCAGCCTGGGACAAGCCAAGGGGAACGAGCAGTACTTC.

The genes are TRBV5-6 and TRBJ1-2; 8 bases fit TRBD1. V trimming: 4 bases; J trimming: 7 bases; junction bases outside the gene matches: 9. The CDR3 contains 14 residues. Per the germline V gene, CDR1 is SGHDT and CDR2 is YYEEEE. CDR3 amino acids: CASSRNQGASGYTF. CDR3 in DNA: TGTGCCAGCAGCCGTAATCAGGGGGCGAGTGGCTACACCTTC. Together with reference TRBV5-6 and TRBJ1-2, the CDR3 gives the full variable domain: DAGVTQSPTHLIKTRGQQVTLRCSPKSGHDTVSWYQQALGQGPQFIFQYYEEEERQRGNFPDRFSGHQFPNYSSELNVNALLLGDSALYLCASSRNQGASGYTFGSGTRLTVV.

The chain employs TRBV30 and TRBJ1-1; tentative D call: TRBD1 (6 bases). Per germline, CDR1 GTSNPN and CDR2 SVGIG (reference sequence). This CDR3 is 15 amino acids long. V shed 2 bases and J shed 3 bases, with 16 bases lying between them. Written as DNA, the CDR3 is TGTGCCTGGAGTAACCAGGGGATCGGGGACACTGAAGCTTTCTTT. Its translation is CAWSNQGIGDTEAFF.

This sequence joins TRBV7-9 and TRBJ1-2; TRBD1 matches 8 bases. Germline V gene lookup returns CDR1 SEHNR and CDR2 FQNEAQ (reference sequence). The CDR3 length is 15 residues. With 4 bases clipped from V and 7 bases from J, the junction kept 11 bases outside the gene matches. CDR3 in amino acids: CASSSERQGFGGYTF. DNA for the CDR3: TGTGCCAGCAGCTCCGAAAGACAGGGGTTCGGTGGCTACACCTTC.

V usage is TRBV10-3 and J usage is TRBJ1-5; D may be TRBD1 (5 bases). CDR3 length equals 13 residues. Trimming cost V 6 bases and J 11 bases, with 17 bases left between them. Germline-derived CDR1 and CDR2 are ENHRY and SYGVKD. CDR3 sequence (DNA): TGTGCCATCAGGGGGACGGCCGGGGGGTCCCAGCATTTT. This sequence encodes CAIRGTAGGSQHF.

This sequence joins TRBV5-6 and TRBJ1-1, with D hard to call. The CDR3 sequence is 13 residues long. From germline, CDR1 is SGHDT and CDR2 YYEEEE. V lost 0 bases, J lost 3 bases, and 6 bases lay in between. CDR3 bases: TGTGCCAGCAGCTTGGAACAGTACACTGAAGCTTTCTTT. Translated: CASSLEQYTEAFF.

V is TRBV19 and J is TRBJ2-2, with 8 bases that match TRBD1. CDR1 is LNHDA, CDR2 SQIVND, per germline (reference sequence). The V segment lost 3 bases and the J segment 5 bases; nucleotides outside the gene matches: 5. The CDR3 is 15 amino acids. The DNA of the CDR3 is TGTGCCAGTAGTATGGGGACAGGTGGGACCGGGGAGCTGTTTTTT. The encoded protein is CASSMGTGGTGELFF. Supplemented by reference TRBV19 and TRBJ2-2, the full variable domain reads DGGITQSPKYLFRKEGQNVTLSCEQNLNHDAMYWYRQDPGQGLRLIYYSQIVNDFQKGDIAEGYSVSREKKESFPLTVTSAQKNPTAFYLCASSMGTGGTGELFFGEGSRLTVL.

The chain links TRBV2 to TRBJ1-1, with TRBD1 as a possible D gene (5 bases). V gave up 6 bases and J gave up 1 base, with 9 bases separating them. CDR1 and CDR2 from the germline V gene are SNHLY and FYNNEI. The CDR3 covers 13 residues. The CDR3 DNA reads TGTGCCAGCAGCGCGACAGAGAACACTGAAGCTTTCTTT. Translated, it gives CASSATENTEAFF.

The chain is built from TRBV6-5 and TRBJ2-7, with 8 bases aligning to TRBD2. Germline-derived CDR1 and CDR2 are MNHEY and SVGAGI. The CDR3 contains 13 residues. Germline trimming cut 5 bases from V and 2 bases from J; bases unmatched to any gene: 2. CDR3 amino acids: CASSRGGPYEQYF. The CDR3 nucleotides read TGTGCCAGCAGTCGCGGGGGGCCCTACGAGCAGTACTTC.